The source of this T cell receptor beta chain is a study of T-cell memory formation after mild COVID-19. As for the study in general: The TCR clusters were mostly specific to one donor.

The CDR3 sequence is 11 residues long. Overall study findings and caveats: Confirmation of SARS-CoV-2 specificity was lacking for second-wave clones peaking day 37. The finding that pre-infection memory included some responding clones suggested that cross-reactive memory joined.

Remarks on this clonotype: Its specificity is not known.

Constant-segment primers were used for 5'RACE, and the resulting TCR alpha and TCR beta cDNA libraries carried sample barcodes and UMIs. Each CDR3 protein gets one entry after TCRdb re-called the 5' RACE reads with MiXCR. The sample has hundreds of thousands of distinct CDR3 sequences, about 17% seen once. Sequenced sample: PBMCs or a T cell subset sorted from them (not recorded which). The sequence was collected from a man younger than 35 who had mild COVID-19 (a few samples of this study predate the infection). Cell type and time point are not known. The genes are TRBV21-1 and TRBJ2-7; TRBD1, as called in the table, went unchecked against the DNA. TRBV21-1 is classified as a pseudogene. CDR3 bases: TGTGCCGACAAGGGATCCTACGAGCAGTACTTC. Translated: CADKGSYEQYF.